This T cell receptor (beta chain) derives from a study of Graves' ophthalmopathy and Graves' hyperthyroidism (dated by TCRdb to about 2018). Background on the whole study: Peripheral blood was collected before any treatment was given, at the time of initial diagnosis. In total, under 150 blood samples were TCR-sequenced: approximately 42 ophthalmopathy, some 75 hyperthyroidism and approximately 17 hyperthyroidism-to-ophthalmopathy patients. An independent validation cohort was composed of 18 hyperthyroidism patients and 15 to 17 patients who later progressed from hyperthyroidism to ophthalmopathy. The study used signatures of the TCR beta repertoire to tell Graves' ophthalmopathy apart from Graves' hyperthyroidism and to predict which patients would progress to ophthalmopathy. A discovery set of 95 to 100 patients (about 45 ophthalmopathy, 60 or so stable hyperthyroidism) was enrolled to explore V-J signatures distinguishing ophthalmopathy from hyperthyroidism. In a handful of hyperthyroidism patients, the T-cell repertoire of thyroid tissue was compared with the T-cell repertoire of blood. Following sampling, methimazole starting at 30 mg daily was administered to hyperthyroidism patients, and high-dose intravenous methylprednisolone was administered to ophthalmopathy patients. General findings and caveats noted by the study authors: Sample size was not statistically predetermined, and group allocation was not concealed from the investigators. In validation, the model predicted ophthalmopathy progression with about 71% sensitivity and around 72% specificity; some 13 predicted patients were CT-confirmed with GO in a median of approximately 6.2 months. Ophthalmopathy was separated from stable hyperthyroidism by the 13-signature model with just under 90% sensitivity and roughly 83% specificity in cross-validation and with 80%/75% in the test set. Most of the expanded thyroid clonotypes with a frequency above 0.001 were also detected in blood, and it was suggested that the thyroid immune response may be reflected by blood repertoires.

Patients with ophthalmopathy had moderately to severely active disease, with a Clinical Activity Score of 3 or more, a NOSPECS grade of 4 or more, and a disease duration of less than 3 months. Patients with other autoimmune diseases, uncontrolled infections, pregnancy or lactation were excluded from the study. Diagnosis relied on clinical symptoms, serum thyroxine, TRAb, thyroid ultrasound and orbital computed tomography. Using Ficoll-Paque density gradient centrifugation, PBMCs were isolated from 8.5 to 10 ml of fresh peripheral blood. Trizol reagent was used to extract the total RNA, and its quality was then checked on an Agilent 2100 Bioanalyzer. TCR beta CDR3 regions were amplified from RNA transcripts for repertoire sequencing. A first-round RT-PCR used HTBI primers with the Qiagen OneStep RT-PCR kit, followed by a second-round multiplex PCR, size selection and purification. Libraries were sequenced paired-end with 100 bp reads on an Illumina HiSeq2000. The original methods were these. SOAPnuke was used to process the reads, removing any read that contained adapters or uncalled bases, had a mean Phred below 15, or lacked an exact match to the constant primer or identifier. COPE v1.2.5 was used to merge high-quality paired reads. Each unique nucleotide sequence was defined as a clonotype, and clonotypes were aligned to IMGT TRB V, D and J references with MiTCR v1.1. The analysis was limited to V-J combinations with a frequency above 0.0001, which together covered 99.2% of repertoires. For each V-J combination, a TCR clonal expansion and chaos score was defined as F50 clonal expansion divided by the chaos observed in the TCRdist matrix. Features were reduced by Welch's t-statistics and random forest to roughly 14 V-J combinations, which fed a naive Bayes classifier. Thyroid-blood repertoire similarity was quantified with the Morisita-Horn index. TCRdb applied fastp at Q25 and MiXCR to the public reads, then kept only in-frame beta chains. CDR3 protein sequences are deduplicated, and each keeps its most common genes and DNA. Clone size and V and J calls follow TCRdb, not the original study. Counted in this sample were approximately 700,000 distinct CDR3 sequences; about two fifths of them appeared once. Over 2.5% of the sample goes to the ten largest clones.

On this clonotype: What this receptor recognizes is not known. Qualities for individual bases were not recorded, and no much larger clone is one base off.

The CDR3 contains 15 residues, cysteine and phenylalanine counted. Just the 45-base CDR3 DNA is kept, in frame starting at base 1. CDR1 is given as LNHDA and CDR2 as SQIVND, both from the germline V gene (reference sequence). The trim is 11 bases for V and 5 bases for J, with a gap of 24 bases between the germline ends. The specimen sequenced was peripheral blood. The sequence joins TRBV19 to TRBJ2-5; no confident D gene assignment can be made. This sequence was found in an adult man with Graves' ophthalmopathy. The CDR3 corresponds to CAWSPLLGGGETQYF. In nucleotides, the sequence is TGTGCCTGGAGTCCCCTTCTAGGTGGTGGGGAGACCCAGTACTTC.